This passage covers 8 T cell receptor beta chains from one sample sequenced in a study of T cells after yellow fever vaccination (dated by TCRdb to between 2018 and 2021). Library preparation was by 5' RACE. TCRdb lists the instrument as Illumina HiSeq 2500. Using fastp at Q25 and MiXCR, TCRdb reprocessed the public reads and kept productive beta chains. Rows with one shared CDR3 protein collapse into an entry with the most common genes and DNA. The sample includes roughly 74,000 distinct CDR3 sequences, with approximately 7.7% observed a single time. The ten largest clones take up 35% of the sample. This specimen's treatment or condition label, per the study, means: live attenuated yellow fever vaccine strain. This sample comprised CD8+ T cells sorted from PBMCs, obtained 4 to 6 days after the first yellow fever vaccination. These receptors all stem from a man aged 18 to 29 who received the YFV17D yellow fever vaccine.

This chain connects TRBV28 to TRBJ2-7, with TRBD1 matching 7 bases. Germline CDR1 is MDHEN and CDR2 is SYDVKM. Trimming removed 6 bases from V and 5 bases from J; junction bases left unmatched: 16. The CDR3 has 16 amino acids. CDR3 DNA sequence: TGTGCCAGCAGCAGCGTAGGGACAGCCAATCTAAACGAGCAGTACGTC. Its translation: CASSSVGTANLNEQYV.

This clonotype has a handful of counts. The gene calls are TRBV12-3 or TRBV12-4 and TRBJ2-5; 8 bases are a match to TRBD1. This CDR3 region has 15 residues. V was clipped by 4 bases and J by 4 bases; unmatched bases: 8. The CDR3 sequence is CASSYGQGSGETQYF. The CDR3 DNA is TGTGCCAGCAGTTACGGACAGGGATCGGGAGAGACCCAGTACTTC.

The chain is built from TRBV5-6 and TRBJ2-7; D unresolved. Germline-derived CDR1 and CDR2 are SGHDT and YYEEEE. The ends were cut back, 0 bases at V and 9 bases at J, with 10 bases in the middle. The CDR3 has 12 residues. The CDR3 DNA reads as TGTGCCAGCAGCTTGGGGGCAGCTAGGCAGTACTTC. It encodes CASSLGAARQYF.

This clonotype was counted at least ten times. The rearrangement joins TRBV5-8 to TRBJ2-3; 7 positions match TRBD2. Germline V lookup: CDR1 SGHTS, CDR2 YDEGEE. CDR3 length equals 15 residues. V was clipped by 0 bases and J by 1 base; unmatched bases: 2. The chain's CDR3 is CASSLGTSGTDTQYF. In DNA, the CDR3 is TGTGCCAGCAGCTTGGGAACTAGCGGCACAGATACGCAGTATTTT.

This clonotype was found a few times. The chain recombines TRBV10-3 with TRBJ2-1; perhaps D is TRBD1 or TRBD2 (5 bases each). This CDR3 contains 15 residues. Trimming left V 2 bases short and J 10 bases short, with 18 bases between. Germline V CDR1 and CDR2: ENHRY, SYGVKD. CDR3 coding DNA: TGTGCCATCAGTGAGCCGACTAATTGGGCAGGGGAGCAGTTCTTC. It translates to CAISEPTNWAGEQFF.

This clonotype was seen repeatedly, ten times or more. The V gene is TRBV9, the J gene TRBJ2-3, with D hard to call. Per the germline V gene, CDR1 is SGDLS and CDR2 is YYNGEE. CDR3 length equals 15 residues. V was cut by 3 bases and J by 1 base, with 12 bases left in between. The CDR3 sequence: CASSAGSSGTDTQYF. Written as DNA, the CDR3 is TGTGCCAGCAGCGCGGGCTCGTCGGGCACAGATACGCAGTATTTT. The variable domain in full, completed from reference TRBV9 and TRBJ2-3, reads DSGVTQTPKHLITATGQRVTLRCSPRSGDLSVYWYQQSLDQGLQFLIQYYNGEERAKGNILERFSAQQFPDLHSELNLSSLELGDSALYFCASSAGSSGTDTQYFGPGTRLTVL.

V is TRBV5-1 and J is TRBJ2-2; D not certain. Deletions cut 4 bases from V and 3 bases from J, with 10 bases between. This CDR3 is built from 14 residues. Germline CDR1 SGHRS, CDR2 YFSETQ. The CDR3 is CASSPELDTGELFF. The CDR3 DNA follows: TGCGCCAGCAGCCCGGAGTTGGACACCGGGGAGCTGTTTTTT.

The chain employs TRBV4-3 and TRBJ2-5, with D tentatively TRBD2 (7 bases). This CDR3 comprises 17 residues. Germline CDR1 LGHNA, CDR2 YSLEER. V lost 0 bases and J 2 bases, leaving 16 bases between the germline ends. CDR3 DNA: TGCGCCAGCAGCCAAGAGTCCGGGGGGCGGTGGCAAGAGACCCAGTACTTC. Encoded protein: CASSQESGGRWQETQYF.